The clone carrying this T cell receptor (beta chain) appeared once. These data belong to a study of PD-L1 blockade in urothelial cancer. Study in general: Previous chemotherapy exposure amounted to 0 to 3 regimens for patients. Each blood sample yielded a median of 141,255 T cells.

The CDR3 spans 11 residues. The V gene lost 8 bases and the J gene lost 4 bases, with 10 bases spanning the gap. Germline V gene lookup returns CDR1 DFQATT and CDR2 SNEGSKA (reference sequence). This table comes from immunoSEQ multiplex PCR, and its TCRdb copy is limited to in-frame clones, with some not included. The sample has tens of thousands of clones; about 90% are singletons. This sample comprised PBMCs, obtained around atezolizumab (anti-PD-L1) treatment. The chain employs TRBV20-1 and TRBJ2-3; the D is unclear. The clonotype was recovered from a man in his sixties with urothelial cancer. The CDR3 sequence is CSIPRPDTQYF. The CDR3 region has the DNA TGCAGTATTCCTAGGCCAGATACGCAGTATTTT.